This T cell receptor (beta chain) is from a study of blood T cell repertoires in COVID-19. Study overall: Both acute and convalescent COVID-19 samples were obtained from the United States, Italy and Spain. The analysed material was cDNA or gDNA that came from T cells, B-cell-depleted T cells, or PBMCs.

CDR3 length: 14 residues. Germline V gene data show CDR1 as MNHEY and CDR2 as SVGAGI. With V trimmed by 6 bases and J by 2 bases, 3 bases remained unmatched. Assay used: immunoSEQ multiplex PCR; TCRdb lists only in-frame clones, some missing. The sample records 250,000 or so clones, around nine tenths being singletons. This chain links TRBV6-5 with TRBJ2-7, with TRBD1 matching over 11 bases. The sample consisted of peripheral blood. The sequence derives from a woman aged 55-69 years with COVID-19, enrolled during active disease. The CDR3 protein is CASRDRGPTYEQYF. The CDR3 region has the DNA TGTGCCAGCAGGGACAGGGGGCCGACCTACGAGCAGTACTTC.